The table lists the clone carrying this T cell receptor (beta chain) with a few counts. Its cognate antigen is unknown. Sequence at one end of the junction differs from germline and may be a read error. This record belongs to a study of vaccination and CD4 T cells after COVID-19. At the level of the study: Either the Pfizer-BioNTech BNT162b2 or Moderna mRNA-1273 vaccine was given as two doses. It was a median around 93 days after diagnosis, with a range of 35 to 161, that post-COVID samples were drawn.

Oncomine TCR Beta short-read sequencing was applied to DNA from cultured CD4+ T cells. The genomic DNA was obtained from cultured CD4+ T cells by extraction with the QIAamp micro DNA kit. TCRdb recomputed calls from the PCR reads with MiXCR, one row per CDR3 protein. The sample contains about 10,000 distinct CDR3 sequences, about 32% of which appear only once. Treatment indicated: approximately 10-day PBMC culture with coronavirus spike peptide pools or control peptides (ViraFEST assay). CD4+ T cells of the unexposed donor were collected before the COVID-19 pandemic (2011-2018). ViraFEST used peptide pools to expand antigen-specific T cells before TCR sequencing. The length of the CDR3 is 14 residues. In germline, CDR1 is SSHAT, CDR2 FNYEAQ (reference sequence).

The chain joins TRBV7-7 to TRBJ2-1; D gene unclear. Sequences were obtained from CD4+ T cells from blood, cultured in vitro. The sequence was obtained from a human donor in good health. The CDR3 nucleotides are TGTGCTAGCAGCTTAGGAACTTCTAACAATGAGCAGTTCTTC. Amino acid sequence: CASSLGTSNNEQFF.